This TCR beta chain is from a study of post-analysis software for immune sequencing data. Unique molecular identifiers had been added to the TCR beta cDNA libraries. It was from roughly 1.1 to 9.2 million T cells that around 500,000 cDNA molecules came. TCRdb used MiXCR to reprocess the PCR reads, holding one entry per CDR3 protein. The table shows around 440,000 distinct CDR3 sequences, with approximately 45% occurring only once. Study-wide points: Controls had significantly higher normalized Chao1 diversity than multiple sclerosis patients. Strong co-clustering by F measure was evident for samples that had been prepared in the same batch.

Regarding this clonotype: Its cognate antigen is unknown.

This clonotype was sampled from a girl aged 10-17 years with multiple sclerosis. What was sequenced was blood.

The CDR3 DNA is TGTGCCAGCAGTTTTAGCTCGTTAGCGGAAGAGACCCAGTACTTC. Amino acids: CASSFSSLAEETQYF. The V gene is TRBV12-3 or TRBV12-4, the J gene TRBJ2-5, with D possibly TRBD2 on 6 matching bases. Trimming took off 3 bases at V and 3 bases at J, with 14 bases between the two ends. There are 15 residues in the CDR3.